The 3 T cell receptor beta chains below all came from one sample that was sequenced in a study of breast tumors, draining lymph nodes, adjacent tissues. MiXCR, run by TCRdb on the multiplex PCR reads, gives a single entry per CDR3 protein. The data contain some 25,000 distinct CDR3 sequences, 60% to 70% of them singletons. The sample consisted of tumor-adjacent breast tissue. The receptors here all came from a female donor with breast cancer. Some clones in this sample may be carry-over from other donors' samples.

The V gene is TRBV20-1, the J gene TRBJ2-7; tentative D call: TRBD2 (6 bases). The CDR3 loop spans 14 amino acids. V was trimmed by 4 bases and J by 0 bases, leaving 13 bases between them. Germline V gene sequence: CDR1 DFQATT, CDR2 SNEGSKA (reference sequence). The CDR3 DNA follows: TGCAGTGCTAAGGGACTCGGCCGCTCCTACGAGCAGTACTTC. As protein: CSAKGLGRSYEQYF.

In its sample, this clonotype was seen many times. The chain employs TRBV7-3 and TRBJ2-1; a weak D match, TRBD2 (6 bases). The CDR3 runs to 14 residues. Germline V lookup: CDR1 SGHTA, CDR2 FQGTGA. Between the trimmed V and J ends, which lost 1 base and 8 bases, there was a span of 12 bases. The CDR3 spells CASSLSWGGDEQFF. CDR3 nucleotide sequence: TGTGCCAGCAGCTTAAGCTGGGGCGGGGATGAGCAGTTCTTC.

V and J are TRBV7-9 and TRBJ2-1, with 8 bases identical to TRBD2. The germline CDR1 and CDR2 sequences are SEHNR and FQNEAQ (reference sequence). The ends lost 4 bases at V and 6 bases at J; junction bases unmatched: 14. The CDR3 spans 17 residues. CDR3 loop: CASSWRAGGHQGNEQFF. The CDR3 coding sequence is TGTGCCAGCAGCTGGAGGGCGGGAGGCCACCAGGGCAATGAGCAGTTCTTC.